This record concerns one TCR beta chain sequence. The antigen remains undetermined. Trimming took 2 bases from V and 1 from J, leaving 11 bases between them. Germline values: CDR1 SGHVS, CDR2 FQNEAQ. The CDR3 covers 15 residues. This record belongs to a study of cytomegalovirus exposure and HLA in healthy donors. Study-wide results and caveats: Researchers reported that a few CMV-associated chains were confirmed in vitro as CMV antigen-specific.

Libraries were prepared by immunoSEQ multiplex PCR; TCRdb keeps only in-frame clonotypes and omits some of them. Of fewer than 150,000 clones in the sample, approximately 89% are singletons; the top ten hold about 1.8%. The sample comprised PBMCs. The genes are TRBV7-8 and TRBJ1-1, with a possible D match to TRBD1 (6 bases). The origin of this receptor is a man aged 18 to 30 in good health and CMV-seronegative. This CDR3 reads CASSLLLRGNTEAFF. The CDR3 region has the DNA TGTGCCAGCAGCTTACTCCTCAGGGGGAACACTGAAGCTTTCTTT.